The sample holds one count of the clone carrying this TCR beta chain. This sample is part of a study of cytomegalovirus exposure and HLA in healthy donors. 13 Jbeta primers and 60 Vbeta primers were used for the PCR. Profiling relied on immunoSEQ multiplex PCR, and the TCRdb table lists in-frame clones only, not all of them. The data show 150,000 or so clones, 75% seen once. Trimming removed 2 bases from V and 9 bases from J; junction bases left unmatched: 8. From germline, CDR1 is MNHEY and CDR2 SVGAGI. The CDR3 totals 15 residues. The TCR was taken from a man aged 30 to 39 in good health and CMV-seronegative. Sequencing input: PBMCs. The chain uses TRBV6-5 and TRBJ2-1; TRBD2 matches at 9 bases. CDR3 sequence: CASSYDSGSSGEQFF. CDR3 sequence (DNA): TGTGCCAGCAGTTACGATAGCGGGAGTTCCGGTGAGCAGTTCTTC.